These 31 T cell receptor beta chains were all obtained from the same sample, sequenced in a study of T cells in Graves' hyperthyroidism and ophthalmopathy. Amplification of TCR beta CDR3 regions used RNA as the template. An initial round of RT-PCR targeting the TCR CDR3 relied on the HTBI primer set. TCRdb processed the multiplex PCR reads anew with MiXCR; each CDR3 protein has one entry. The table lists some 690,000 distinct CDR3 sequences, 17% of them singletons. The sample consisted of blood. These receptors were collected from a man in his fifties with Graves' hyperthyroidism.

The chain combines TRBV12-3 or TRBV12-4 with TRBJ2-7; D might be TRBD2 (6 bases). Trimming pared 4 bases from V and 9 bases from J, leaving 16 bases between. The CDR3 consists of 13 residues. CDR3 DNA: TGTGCCAGCAGTTCCCAGGGCGGGGCCGCGCAGTACTTC. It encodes CASSSQGGAAQYF.

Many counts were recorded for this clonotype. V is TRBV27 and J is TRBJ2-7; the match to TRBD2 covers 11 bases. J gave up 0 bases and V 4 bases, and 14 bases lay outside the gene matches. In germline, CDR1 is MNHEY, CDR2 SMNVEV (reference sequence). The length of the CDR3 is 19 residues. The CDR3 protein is CASSSRFLAGGHFSYEQYF. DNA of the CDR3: TGTGCCAGCAGTTCCCGTTTCCTAGCGGGAGGACACTTCTCCTACGAGCAGTACTTC.

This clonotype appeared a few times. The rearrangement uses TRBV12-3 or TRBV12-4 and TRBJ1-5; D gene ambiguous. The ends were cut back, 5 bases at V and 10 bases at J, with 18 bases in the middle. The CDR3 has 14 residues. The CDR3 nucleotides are TGTGCCAGCAGTCAACGCGGGCTAGTCGATCCCCAGCATTTT. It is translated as CASSQRGLVDPQHF.

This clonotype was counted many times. CDR3 sequence (DNA): TGTGCCAGCTATGAGAAGAAAAACACTGAAGCTTTCTTT. Translated: CASYEKKNTEAFF. This sequence joins TRBV2 and TRBJ1-1; D uncertain. The V gene lost 8 bases and the J gene lost 2 bases, with 12 bases spanning the gap. Germline CDR1 is SNHLY and CDR2 is FYNNEI. This CDR3 has 13 amino acids.

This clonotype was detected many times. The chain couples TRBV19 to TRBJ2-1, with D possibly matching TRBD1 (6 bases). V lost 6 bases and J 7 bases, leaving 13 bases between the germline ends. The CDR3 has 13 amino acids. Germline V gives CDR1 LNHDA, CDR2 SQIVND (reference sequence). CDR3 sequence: CASSYRERNEQFF. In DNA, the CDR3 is TGTGCCAGTAGCTACAGGGAGAGGAATGAGCAGTTCTTC.

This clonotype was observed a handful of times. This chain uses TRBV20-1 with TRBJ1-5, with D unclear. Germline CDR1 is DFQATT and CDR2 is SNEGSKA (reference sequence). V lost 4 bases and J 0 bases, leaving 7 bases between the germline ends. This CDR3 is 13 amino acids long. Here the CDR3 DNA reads TGCAGTGCTAAAGGTACTAGCAATCAGCCCCAGCATTTT. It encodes CSAKGTSNQPQHF.

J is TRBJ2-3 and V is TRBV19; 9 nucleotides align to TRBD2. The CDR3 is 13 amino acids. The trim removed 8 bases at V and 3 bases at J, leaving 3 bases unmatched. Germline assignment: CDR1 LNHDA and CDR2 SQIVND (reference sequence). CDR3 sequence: CASALAGTDTQYF. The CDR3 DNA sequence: TGTGCCAGTGCGCTAGCGGGAACAGATACGCAGTATTTT.

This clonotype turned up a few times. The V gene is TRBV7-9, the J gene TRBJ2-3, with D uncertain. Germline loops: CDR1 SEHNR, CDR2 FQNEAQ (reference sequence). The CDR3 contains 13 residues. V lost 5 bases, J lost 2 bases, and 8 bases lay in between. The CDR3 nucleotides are TGTGCCAGCAGCGCCACGTTCACAGATACGCAGTATTTT. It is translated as CASSATFTDTQYF.

The CDR3 DNA reads TGTGCCAGCAGCTTCCCAGAGGGGGTAGGGTCACCCCTCCACTTT. Residues: CASSFPEGVGSPLHF. V and J are TRBV7-9 and TRBJ1-6; perhaps TRBD1 as D (6 bases). Germline-derived CDR1 and CDR2 are SEHNR and FQNEAQ (reference sequence). This CDR3 is 15 amino acids long. V lost 3 bases and J 10 bases, leaving 16 bases between the germline ends.

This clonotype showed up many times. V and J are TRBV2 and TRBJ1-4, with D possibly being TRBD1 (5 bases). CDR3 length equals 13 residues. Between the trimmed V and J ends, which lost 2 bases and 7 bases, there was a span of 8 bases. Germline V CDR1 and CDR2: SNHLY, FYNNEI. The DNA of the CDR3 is TGTGCCAGCAGTGAACAGGGAATTGAAAAACTGTTTTTT. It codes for CASSEQGIEKLFF. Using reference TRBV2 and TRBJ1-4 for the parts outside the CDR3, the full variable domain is EPEVTQTPSHQVTQMGQEVILRCVPISNHLYFYWYRQILGQKVEFLVSFYNNEISEKSEIFDDQFSVERPDGSNFTLKIRSTKLEDSAMYFCASSEQGIEKLFFGSGTQLSVL.

The CDR3 loop is CASSPATGNNEQFF. CDR3 sequence (DNA): TGTGCCAGCTCACCGGCGACGGGCAACAATGAGCAGTTCTTC. The chain joins TRBV18 to TRBJ2-1; D is undetermined. Germline V gene sequence: CDR1 KGHSH, CDR2 LQKENI. V was shortened by 3 bases and J by 5 bases, with 11 bases between the two germline ends. This CDR3 contains 14 residues.

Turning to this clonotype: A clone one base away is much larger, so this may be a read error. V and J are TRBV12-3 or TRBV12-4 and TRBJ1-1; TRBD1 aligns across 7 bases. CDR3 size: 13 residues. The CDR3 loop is CVSSSRGHTEAFF. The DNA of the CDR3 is TGTGTCAGCAGTTCTAGGGGGCACACTGAAGCTTTCTTT.

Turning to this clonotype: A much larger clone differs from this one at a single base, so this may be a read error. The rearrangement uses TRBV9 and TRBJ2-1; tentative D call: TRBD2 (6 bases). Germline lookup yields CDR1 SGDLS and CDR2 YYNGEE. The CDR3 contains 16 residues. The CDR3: CASSGPLGDSYNKQFF. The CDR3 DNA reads TGTGCCAGCAGCGGGCCTCTAGGGGACTCCTACAATAAGCAGTTCTTC.

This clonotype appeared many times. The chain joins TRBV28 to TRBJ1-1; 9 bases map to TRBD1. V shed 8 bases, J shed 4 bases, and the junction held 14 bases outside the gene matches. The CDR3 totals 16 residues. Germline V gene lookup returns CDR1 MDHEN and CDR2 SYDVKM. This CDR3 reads CASSENRGRVGTEAFF. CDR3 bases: TGTGCCAGCTCTGAGAACAGGGGGCGCGTTGGCACTGAAGCTTTCTTT.

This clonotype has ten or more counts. This CDR3 reads CASGMRASHNEQFF. The CDR3 bases are TGTGCCAGCGGTATGAGGGCTAGCCACAATGAGCAGTTCTTC. The genes are TRBV19 and TRBJ2-1, with D perhaps TRBD2 (5 bases). Trimming left V 9 bases short and J 5 bases short, with 17 bases between. The CDR3 totals 14 residues. The germline V gene encodes CDR1 LNHDA and CDR2 SQIVND (reference sequence).

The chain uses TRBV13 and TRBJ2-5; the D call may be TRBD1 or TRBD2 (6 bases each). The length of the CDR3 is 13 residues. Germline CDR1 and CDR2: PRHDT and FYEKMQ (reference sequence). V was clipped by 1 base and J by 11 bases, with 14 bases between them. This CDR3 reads CASSLAYGGHQYF. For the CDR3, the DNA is TGTGCCAGCAGCTTAGCGTACGGGGGACATCAGTACTTC.

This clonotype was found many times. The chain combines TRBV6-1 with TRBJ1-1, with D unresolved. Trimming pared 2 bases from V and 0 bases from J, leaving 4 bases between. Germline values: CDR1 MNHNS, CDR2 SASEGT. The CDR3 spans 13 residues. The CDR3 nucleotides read TGTGCCAGCAGTGAACACCTGAACACTGAAGCTTTCTTT. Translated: CASSEHLNTEAFF.

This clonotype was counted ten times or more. In DNA, the CDR3 is TGTGCCAGCAGTTTAAAAAGCGCACCCGGGCGAGTCTCCTACGAGCAGTACTTC. This codes for CASSLKSAPGRVSYEQYF. The V gene is TRBV28, the J gene TRBJ2-7; no clear D. This CDR3 comprises 18 residues. Germline CDR1 and CDR2: MDHEN and SYDVKM. The ends were cut back, 2 bases at V and 0 bases at J, with 20 bases in the middle.

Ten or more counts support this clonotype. CDR3 sequence (DNA): TGTGCCAGCAGCTTAGAACCGAACACAGATACGCAGTATTTT. It encodes CASSLEPNTDTQYF. The V call is TRBV7-2, the J call TRBJ2-3; D not resolved. The CDR3 spans 14 residues. V was trimmed by 1 base and J by 2 bases, leaving 7 bases between them. The germline V gene has CDR1 SGHTA and CDR2 FQGNSA.

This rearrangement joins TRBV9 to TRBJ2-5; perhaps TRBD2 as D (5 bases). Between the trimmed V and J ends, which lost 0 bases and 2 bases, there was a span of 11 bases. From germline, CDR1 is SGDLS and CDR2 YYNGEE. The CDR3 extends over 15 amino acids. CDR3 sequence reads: CASSVAVSGQETQYF. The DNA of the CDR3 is TGTGCCAGCAGCGTAGCTGTCAGCGGACAAGAGACCCAGTACTTC.

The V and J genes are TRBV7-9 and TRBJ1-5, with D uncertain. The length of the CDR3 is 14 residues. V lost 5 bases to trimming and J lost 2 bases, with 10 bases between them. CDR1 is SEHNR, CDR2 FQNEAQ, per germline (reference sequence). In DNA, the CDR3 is TGTGCCAGCAGCAGACTCTCGGGCAATCAGCCCCAGCATTTT. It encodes CASSRLSGNQPQHF.

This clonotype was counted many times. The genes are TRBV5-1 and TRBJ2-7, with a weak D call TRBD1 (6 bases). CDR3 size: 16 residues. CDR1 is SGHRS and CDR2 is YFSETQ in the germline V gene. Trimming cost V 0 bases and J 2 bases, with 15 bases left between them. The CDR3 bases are TGCGCCAGCAGCTTGGGGGGGAGACAGGAGACCTACGAGCAGTACTTC. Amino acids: CASSLGGRQETYEQYF.

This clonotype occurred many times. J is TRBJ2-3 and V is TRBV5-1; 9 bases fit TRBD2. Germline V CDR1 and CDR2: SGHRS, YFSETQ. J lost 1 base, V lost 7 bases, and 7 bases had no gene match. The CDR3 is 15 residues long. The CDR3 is CASHSGSVGTDTQYF. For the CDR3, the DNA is TGCGCCAGCCATAGCGGGAGCGTCGGCACAGATACGCAGTATTTT.

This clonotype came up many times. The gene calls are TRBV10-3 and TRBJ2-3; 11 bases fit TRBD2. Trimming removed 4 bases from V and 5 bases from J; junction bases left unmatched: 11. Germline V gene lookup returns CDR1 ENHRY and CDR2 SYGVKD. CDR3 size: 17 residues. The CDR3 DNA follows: TGTGCCATCAGTGGTGCGACTAGCGGGATCTCAGGAGATACGCAGTATTTT. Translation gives CAISGATSGISGDTQYF.

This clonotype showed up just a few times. CDR3 loop: CASSQGGGSTDTQYF. The DNA for the CDR3 is TGTGCCAGCAGCCAGGGGGGCGGAAGCACAGATACGCAGTATTTT. The rearrangement links TRBV9 to TRBJ2-3, with D maybe TRBD1 (7 bases). The CDR3 is made up of 15 amino acids. With 4 bases removed from V and 0 bases from J, the gap between germline ends came to 12 bases. CDR1 is SGDLS and CDR2 is YYNGEE in the germline V gene.

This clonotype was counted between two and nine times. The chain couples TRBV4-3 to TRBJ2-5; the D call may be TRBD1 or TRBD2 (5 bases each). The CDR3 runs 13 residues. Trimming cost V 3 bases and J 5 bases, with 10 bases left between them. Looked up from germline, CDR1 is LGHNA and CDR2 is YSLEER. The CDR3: CASSQGRGETQYF. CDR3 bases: TGCGCCAGCAGCCAGGGGCGAGGGGAGACCCAGTACTTC.

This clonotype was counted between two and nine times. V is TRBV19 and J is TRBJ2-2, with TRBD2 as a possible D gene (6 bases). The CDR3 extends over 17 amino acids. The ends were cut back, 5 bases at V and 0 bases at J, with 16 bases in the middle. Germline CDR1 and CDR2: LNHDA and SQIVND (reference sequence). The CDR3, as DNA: TGTGCCAGTAGTCCGGGACTCAAATACGCGAACACCGGGGAGCTGTTTTTT. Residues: CASSPGLKYANTGELFF.

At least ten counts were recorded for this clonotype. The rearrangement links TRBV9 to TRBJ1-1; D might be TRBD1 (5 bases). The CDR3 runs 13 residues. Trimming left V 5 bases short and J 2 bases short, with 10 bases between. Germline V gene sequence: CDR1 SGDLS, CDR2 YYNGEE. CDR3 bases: TGTGCCAGCAGATTACAGGAAAACACTGAAGCTTTCTTT. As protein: CASRLQENTEAFF.

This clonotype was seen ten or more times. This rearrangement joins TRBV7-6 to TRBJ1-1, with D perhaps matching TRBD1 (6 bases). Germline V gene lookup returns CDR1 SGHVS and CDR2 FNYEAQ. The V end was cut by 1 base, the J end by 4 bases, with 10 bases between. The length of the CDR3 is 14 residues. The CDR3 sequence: CASSLESRGTEAFF. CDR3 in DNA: TGTGCCAGCAGCTTAGAAAGCAGGGGCACTGAAGCTTTCTTT.

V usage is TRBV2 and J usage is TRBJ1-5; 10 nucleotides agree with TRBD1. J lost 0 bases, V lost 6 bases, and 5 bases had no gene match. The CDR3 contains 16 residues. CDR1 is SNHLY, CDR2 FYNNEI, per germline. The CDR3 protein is CASRGTGAVSNQPQHF. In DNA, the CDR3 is TGTGCCAGCAGGGGGACAGGGGCGGTTAGCAATCAGCCCCAGCATTTT.

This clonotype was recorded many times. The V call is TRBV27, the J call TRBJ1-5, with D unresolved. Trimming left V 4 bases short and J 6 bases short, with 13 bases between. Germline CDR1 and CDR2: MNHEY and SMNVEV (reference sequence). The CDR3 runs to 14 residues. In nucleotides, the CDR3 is TGTGCCAGCAGTTCTTCCTTAAGCGGTCAGCCCCAGCATTTT. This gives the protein CASSSSLSGQPQHF.